These 27 T cell receptor delta chains originate from one sample sequenced in a study of γδ T cells in repeated Plasmodium falciparum infection. Bulk repertoires came from Vgamma9/Vdelta2+ or Vdelta2-negative gammadelta T cells flow-sorted from PBMC. TCRdb re-processed the multiplex PCR reads via CATT. The sample has 70,000 to 95,000 delta-chain clones, roughly 1.4% seen once. Sequenced input: gamma-delta T cells from blood. The origin of the receptors is a pool of human donors (malaria-infected and uninfected, not separated).

Of note for this clone: TCRdb's entry gives the protein of a much larger clone, which mismatches this DNA's translation at residue 14, likely from a read error; the protein reported here is translated from the DNA. This chain links TRDV2 with TRDJ3, with TRDD3 matching 7 bases. TCRdb supplies no J gene; here it was assigned by aligning the nucleotide sequence to germline. This CDR3 is built from 18 residues. CDR1 and CDR2 from the germline V gene are GEAIGNYY and EKD. For the CDR3, the DNA is TGTGCCTGTGACACCGGGTGGGGGAGCTCCTGGGACACCCAACAGATGTTTTTC. Protein product: CACDTGWGSSWDTQQMFF.

This clone came up many times. A far larger clone is a single base away, which makes a read error likely. The rearrangement links TRDV2 to TRDJ2; 8 bases map to TRDD3. The J gene, absent from TCRdb, was called here by matching the DNA to germline. CDR3 length equals 14 residues. The germline V gene has CDR1 GEAIGNYY and CDR2 EKD. This CDR3 reads CARDTWGMTAQLFF. The CDR3 DNA is TGTGCCCGTGACACCTGGGGGATGACAGCACAACTCTTCTTT.

The V and J genes are TRDV1 and TRDJ1, with 11 bases matching TRDD3. TCRdb carries no J gene annotation; the J gene was assigned here by matching the DNA with germline. Unmatched junction bases numbered 17, after V lost 0 bases and J lost 2 bases. This CDR3 has 21 amino acids. Germline CDR1 reads TSWWSYY; CDR2 reads QGS. The DNA for the CDR3 is TGTGCTCTTGGGGAACTAGTTTCCTATGGGGGATACGCCTTAGGTACCGATAAACTCATCTTT. It is translated as CALGELVSYGGYALGTDKLIF.

This clone turned up a few times. The protein that TCRdb holds for this DNA derives from a much larger clone and differs from the translated DNA at residue 17, which likely indicates a read error; the protein shown here is translated from the DNA. The CDR3 bases are TGTGCCTTTCCCTCCCAATTTACTGGGGGATCCGCTGGGGGAACCGATAGACTCATCTTT. Protein: CAFPSQFTGGSAGGTDRLIF. This rearrangement joins TRDV3 to TRDJ1; TRDD3 matches at 10 bases. Assignment of the J gene here rests on matching the DNA to germline, because TCRdb gives none. CDR3 size: 20 residues. Germline values: CDR1 TVYSNPD, CDR2 GDNSRS (reference sequence).

This clone was observed a handful of times. With a far larger clone one base away, a read error is the likely cause. Other nucleotide sequences from this sample produce the same CDR3. With the J gene uncalled, the V gene is TRDV2; the table's D call, TRDD3, was not checked against the DNA. The CDR3 is 20 residues long. The V gene's germline CDR1 is GEAIGNYY and CDR2 EKD. Here the CDR3 reads CACDTVSGGYKAPYTDKLIF. The DNA for the CDR3 is TGTGCCTGTGACACCGTTTCTGGGGGATACAAAGCCCCGTACACCGATAAACTCATCTTC.

As regards this clone: A single base is all that separates this from a far larger clone, so a read error is likely. Distinct nucleotide sequences in the sample also encode this CDR3. The V call is TRDV1, the J call TRDJ3; 13 nucleotides agree with TRDD3. TCRdb supplies no J gene; here it was assigned by aligning the nucleotide sequence to germline. The CDR3 is 21 amino acids. In germline, CDR1 is TSWWSYY, CDR2 QGS. CDR3 in amino acids: CALGEKDPTGGYAWDTRQMFF. CDR3 in DNA: TGTGCTCTTGGGGAAAAGGATCCTACTGGGGGATACGCCTGGGACACCCGGCAGATGTTTTTC.

For this clone: A read error likely explains why the TCRdb protein, taken from a much larger clone, differs from this DNA's translation at residue 7; the protein shown is translated from the DNA. V usage is TRDV3 and J usage is TRDJ1; 10 nucleotides line up with TRDD3. The J gene, left out of TCRdb, was set here by checking the DNA against germline. With V trimmed by 2 bases and J by 2 bases, 23 bases remained unmatched. This CDR3 region has 20 residues. Germline V gene data show CDR1 as TVYSNPD and CDR2 as GDNSRS (reference sequence). The CDR3 DNA reads TGTGCCTTTCCCTCCCAATCTACTGGGGGATCCGCTGGGGGAACCGATAAACTCATCTTT. Amino acids: CAFPSQSTGGSAGGTDKLIF. Together with reference TRDV3 and TRDJ1, the CDR3 gives the full variable domain: CDKVTQSSPDQTVASGSEVVLLCTYDTVYSNPDLFWYRIRPDYSFQFVFYGDNSRSEGADFTQGRFSVKHILTQKAFHLVISPVRTEDSATYYCAFPSQSTGGSAGGTDKLIFGKGTRVTVEP.

A note on this clone: The protein recorded in TCRdb matches a much larger clone and deviates from this DNA's translation at residue 4, suggesting a read error; the protein here is obtained by translating the DNA. J is TRDJ1 and V is TRDV1; 9 bases align to TRDD3. No J gene is reported in TCRdb; it was inferred here by comparing the DNA with germline. Germline loops: CDR1 TSWWSYY, CDR2 QGS. This CDR3 has 19 amino acids. This chain's CDR3 is CALVEPIRLVGDREGKLIF. CDR3 in DNA: TGTGCTCTTGTGGAACCCATAAGGCTCGTGGGGGATAGAGAGGGTAAACTCATCTTT.

Comments on this clone: This DNA translates differently at residue 6 from the TCRdb protein, which is that of a much larger clone; a read error is likely, and the protein shown is the DNA's own translation. This chain joins TRDV2 and TRDJ1, with TRDD3 identical over 13 bases. TCRdb lists no J gene, so it was determined here by aligning the DNA to germline. The CDR3 contains 22 residues. Germline V gene lookup returns CDR1 GEAIGNYY and CDR2 EKD. V lost 4 bases, J lost 0 bases, and 22 bases stayed unmatched. CDR3 sequence (DNA): TGTGCCTGTGAAACCCCGCCCTCGTACTGGGGGATACGCGTTCCCGACACCGATAAACTCATCTTT. Translation gives CACETPPSYWGIRVPDTDKLIF.

This clone turned up a few times. TCRdb's listed protein matches a much larger clone and diverges from this DNA's translation at residue 8, likely through a read error; the protein shown comes from the DNA. J is TRDJ1 and V is TRDV2, with D perhaps matching TRDD3 (6 bases). Since TCRdb gives no J gene, matching the DNA to germline was used here to assign it. Trimming took 3 bases from V and 0 from J, leaving 16 bases between them. The germline V gene has CDR1 GEAIGNYY and CDR2 EKD. The CDR3 has 16 amino acids. The CDR3 reads CACDYAGDYYTDKLIF. The CDR3 DNA sequence: TGTGCCTGTGACTACGCTGGGGACTATTACACCGATAAACTCATCTTT.

This clone was picked up a small number of times. This DNA's translation differs at residue 3 from TCRdb's protein, which comes from a much larger clone; a read error is likely, and the protein shown is translated from the DNA. The chain links TRDV1 to TRDJ1, with D perhaps given as TRDD2 or TRDD3 (8 bases each). The J gene, absent from TCRdb, was called here by matching the DNA to germline. Germline CDR1 TSWWSYY, CDR2 QGS. CDR3 length: 23 residues. CDR3 sequence: CAPGESYFLHFRWGIGYTDKLIF. Here the CDR3 DNA reads TGTGCTCCTGGGGAATCTTACTTCCTACACTTCAGGTGGGGGATCGGGTACACCGATAAACTCATCTTT.

Regarding this clone: The mismatch at residue 6 between this DNA's translation and the TCRdb protein of a much larger clone likely reflects a read error; the protein shown is translated from the DNA. J is TRDJ1 and V is TRDV1; 9 bases fit TRDD3. The CDR3 spans 22 residues. Germline CDR1 and CDR2: TSWWSYY and QGS. V lost 5 bases to trimming and J lost 0 bases; unmatched junction nucleotides: 25. In DNA, the CDR3 is TGTGCTCTTGGGCCCCCGGAATTCCTTCGATCTATACTGGGGGACTACACCGATAAACTCATCTTT. Translating it yields CALGPPEFLRSILGDYTDKLIF.

This clone was seen a few times. A read error is the likely source, as a far larger clone sits one nucleotide away. This CDR3 is also generated by other DNA sequences in the sample. This sequence joins TRDV1 and TRDJ1; tentative D call: TRDD3 (6 bases). The germline gives CDR1 TSWWSYY, CDR2 QGS. Trimming removed 3 bases from V and 2 bases from J, with 22 bases in between. The CDR3 has 18 residues. CDR3 sequence reads: CALGELRGRRGQTDKLIF. In DNA, the CDR3 is TGTGCTCTTGGGGAGCTCCGGGGGAGGCGAGGACAGACCGATAAACTCATCTTT.

By share, this clone ranks as medium-sized (0.01 to 0.1%). Other DNA sequences of this sample code for an identical CDR3. The genes are TRDV1 and TRDJ1; tentative D call: TRDD3 (6 bases). From germline, CDR1 is TSWWSYY and CDR2 QGS. The CDR3 extends over 17 amino acids. Trimming took off 0 bases at V and 10 bases at J, with 24 bases between the two ends. CDR3 residues: CALGELRQSWGGKGLIF. CDR3 DNA sequence: TGTGCTCTTGGGGAACTGCGGCAAAGTTGGGGGGGTAAGGGACTCATCTTT.

A word on this clone: TCRdb lists the protein of a much larger clone for this DNA, which differs at residue 3, so this is likely a read error; the protein given here is translated from the DNA itself. V and J are TRDV1 and TRDJ1, with 12 bases lining up with TRDD3. TCRdb supplies no J gene; here it was assigned by aligning the nucleotide sequence to germline. The CDR3 consists of 22 residues. Germline assignment: CDR1 TSWWSYY and CDR2 QGS. The CDR3 loop is CARGGRAPPNWGILFNTDKLIF. The CDR3 coding sequence is TGTGCTCGTGGGGGAAGAGCACCCCCTAACTGGGGGATACTCTTCAACACCGATAAACTCATCTTT.

Concerning this clone: A much larger clone differs by one base, so this may be a read error. The V gene call is TRDV1, and the J gene call is absent; TRDD3, as called in the table, went unchecked against the DNA. The CDR3 has 18 residues. Germline assignment: CDR1 TSWWSYY and CDR2 QGS. CDR3 sequence reads: CALGVSEPERPYTDKPIF. The CDR3 coding sequence is TGTGCTCTTGGGGTATCGGAGCCCGAACGTCCGTACACCGATAAACCCATCTTT.

A note on this clone: A far larger clone differs by one base, so this is likely a read error. TRDV3 is the V gene, and the J gene was not called; TRDD3, the table's D call, was not compared with the DNA. This CDR3 is 18 amino acids long. Germline V gene lookup returns CDR1 TVYSNPD and CDR2 GDNSRS (reference sequence). CDR3 region: CAFSVHTGGYGYTDKLIF. CDR3 nucleotide sequence: TGTGCCTTTAGTGTTCATACTGGGGGATACGGGTACACCGATAAGCTCATCTTT.

For this clone: TCRdb pairs this DNA with a much larger clone's protein that differs at residue 11, likely a read error; the protein shown was translated from the DNA. This sequence joins TRDV2 and TRDJ1; D gene ambiguous. The J gene, not given by TCRdb, was assigned here from a germline match of the nucleotide sequence. This CDR3 region has 14 residues. CDR1 and CDR2 from the germline V gene are GEAIGNYY and EKD. V dropped 0 bases and J dropped 10 bases, with 17 bases sitting between them. DNA for the CDR3: TGTGCCTGTGACACCTTAATGGGAGAATCTAGACTCATCTTT. Translating it yields CACDTLMGESRLIF.

This clone was picked up a small number of times. TCRdb has a much larger clone's protein, which differs at residue 4 from the translation of this DNA, likely because of a read error; what is shown is the protein translated from the DNA. The CDR3 loop is CACNGLGELYTDKLIF. The CDR3 region has the DNA TGTGCCTGTAACGGACTGGGGGAGCTGTACACCGATAAACTCATCTTT. The chain uses TRDV2 and TRDJ1; 9 nucleotides align to TRDD3. Germline V CDR1 and CDR2: GEAIGNYY, EKD. The CDR3 is 16 amino acids. Trimming at V came to 6 bases and at J to 0 bases, leaving 10 bases not matched to a gene.

This clone was observed a handful of times. The CDR3 DNA reads TGTGCTCTTGGGGAACTAGGTTCTCCGATCATATGGGGGATATCACCCCACCCTATCTGGACCGATAAACTCATCTTT. It yields the protein CALGELGSPIIWGISPHPIWTDKLIF. This rearrangement joins TRDV1 to TRDJ1; 9 nucleotides align to TRDD3. Here the J gene was assigned by germline matching of the DNA, as TCRdb has none. Per the germline V gene, CDR1 is TSWWSYY and CDR2 is QGS. Trimming took 0 bases from V and 2 from J; bases not matched to a gene: 34. The CDR3 contains 26 residues.

This clone showed up many times. This sample also contains other DNA sequences that code for the same CDR3. This chain connects TRDV1 to TRDJ1, with 9 bases that match TRDD3. Trimming at V came to 1 base and at J to 0 bases, leaving 18 bases not matched to a gene. Germline values: CDR1 TSWWSYY, CDR2 QGS. CDR3 length: 21 residues. The CDR3 DNA reads TGTGCTCTTGGGGAACGACACCGCGGGGATACGCCGAATGGGTACACCGATAAACTCATCTTT. It is translated as CALGERHRGDTPNGYTDKLIF.

Concerning this clone itself: This likely reflects a read error, since a far larger clone is one base away. The identical CDR3 is also encoded by other nucleotide sequences in the sample. The rearrangement uses TRDV1 and TRDJ1; D perhaps matches TRDD3 (5 bases). TCRdb carries no J gene annotation; the J gene was assigned here by matching the DNA with germline. This CDR3 has 14 residues. Germline CDR1 reads TSWWSYY; CDR2 reads QGS. For the CDR3, the DNA is TGTGCCCTTGGGGAGGATAGAGGGGACGATAAACTCATCTTT. Its protein product is CALGEDRGDDKLIF.

This clone has more than one count but fewer than ten. The TCRdb protein, from a much larger clone, departs from this DNA's translation at residue 3, likely by read error; the protein shown derives from the DNA. The rearrangement joins TRDV1 to TRDJ1; 11 positions agree with TRDD3. Here the J gene came from matching the DNA to germline, since TCRdb omits it. The germline V gene encodes CDR1 TSWWSYY and CDR2 QGS. The CDR3 covers 20 residues. The chain's CDR3 is CAPGEPSQPPLGDTGAELIF. The CDR3 DNA reads as TGTGCTCCTGGGGAACCTTCCCAACCTCCCCTGGGGGATACCGGGGCAGAACTCATCTTT.

Of note for this clone: Given a far larger clone just one base away, this is likely a sequencing read error. The sample contains more than one DNA sequence encoding this CDR3. No J gene call was made, and the V gene is TRDV1. Germline V CDR1 and CDR2: TSWWSYY, QGS. The CDR3 contains 12 residues. The CDR3 loop is CALFELTGGLIF. CDR3 DNA sequence: TGTGCTCTCTTTGAGCTTACGGGGGGTCTCATCTTT.

This clone has just a few counts. This probably arose from a read error, given a far larger clone one base away. Other nucleotide sequences in the sample specify the same CDR3. No J gene was called, and the V gene is TRDV2. The V gene's germline CDR1 is GEAIGNYY and CDR2 EKD. The CDR3 runs 14 residues. The CDR3 nucleotides read TGTGCCTGTGACACCGGACGGCACACCGATAAACTCATCTTC. Protein: CACDTGRHTDKLIF.

Notes on this clone: TCRdb pairs this DNA with a much larger clone's protein that differs at residue 10, likely a read error; the protein shown was translated from the DNA. The chain joins TRDV2 to TRDJ1, with 7 nucleotides matching TRDD3. Germline values: CDR1 GEAIGNYY, CDR2 EKD. The CDR3 length is 14 residues. The CDR3 bases are TGTGCCTGTGAGCGGATACGCGAGGCCGAGAAACTCATCTTT. Its protein product is CACERIREAEKLIF.

To note about this clone: A far larger clone lies a single base away; this is likely a read error. The sample holds other DNA sequences that translate to the same CDR3. This chain uses TRDV1 with TRDJ1, with D hard to call. The J gene was not available in TCRdb and was assigned here by matching the DNA to germline segments. Trimming shortened V by 0 bases and J by 2 bases, and 22 bases separated the two germline ends. The CDR3 spans 19 residues. CDR1 is TSWWSYY and CDR2 is QGS in the germline V gene. The CDR3, as DNA: TGTGCTCTTGGGGAACTAGAATCGTCCCGGTCCTTTATTACCGATAAACTCATCTTT. It yields the protein CALGELESSRSFITDKLIF.